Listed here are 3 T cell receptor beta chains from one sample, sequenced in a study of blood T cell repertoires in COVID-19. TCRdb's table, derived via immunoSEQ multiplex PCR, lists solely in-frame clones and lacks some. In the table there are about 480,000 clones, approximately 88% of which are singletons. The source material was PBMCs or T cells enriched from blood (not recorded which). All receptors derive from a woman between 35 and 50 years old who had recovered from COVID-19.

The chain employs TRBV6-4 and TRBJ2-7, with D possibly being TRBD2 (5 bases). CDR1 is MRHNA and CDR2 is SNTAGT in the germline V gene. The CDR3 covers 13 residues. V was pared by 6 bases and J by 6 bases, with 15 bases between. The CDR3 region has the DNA TGTGCCAGCAGCGACGTGGTAGGAGGCGAGCAGTACTTC. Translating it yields CASSDVVGGEQYF.

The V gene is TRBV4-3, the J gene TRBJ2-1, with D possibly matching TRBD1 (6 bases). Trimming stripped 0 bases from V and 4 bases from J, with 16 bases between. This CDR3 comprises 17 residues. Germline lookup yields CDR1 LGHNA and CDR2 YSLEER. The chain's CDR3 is CASSQDLETGRYNEQFF. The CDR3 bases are TGCGCCAGCAGCCAAGATCTAGAGACAGGTAGATACAATGAGCAGTTCTTC.

The CDR3 protein is CASTPMDRGGNQPQHF. CDR3 sequence (DNA): TGTGCCAGTACCCCGATGGACAGGGGAGGCAATCAGCCCCAGCATTTT. This chain joins TRBV19 and TRBJ1-5; 9 bases map to TRBD1. The CDR3 contains 16 residues. The germline CDR1 and CDR2 sequences are LNHDA and SQIVND (reference sequence). Trimming removed 7 bases from V and 2 bases from J; junction bases left unmatched: 9.